These T cell receptor beta chains were read from a single sample in a study of blood T cell dynamics during melanoma immunotherapy. Only in-frame clones appear in the TCRdb table, and some are missing; sequencing was by immunoSEQ multiplex PCR. The repertoire consists of approximately 13,000 clones, with around 92% occurring once and the leading ten covering around 3.1%. The sequencing here drew on blood, taken from a patient treated with checkpoint blockade. These receptors were collected from a human donor with melanoma. Each CDR3 is given with its conserved first and last residue. D genes are given only for firm matches. Not every row has a clone size; where given, it reads once, few, many or a size class.

v_gene	abundance	j_gene	d_gene	CDR3aa	CDR3nt
TRBV27	NA	TRBJ2-7	TRBD1	CASSPITRDRLFEQYF	TGTGCCAGCAGCCCAATCACTCGGGACAGGTTATTCGAGCAGTACTTC
TRBV27	NA	TRBJ2-7	TRBD1	CASSLSGTASYEQYF	TGTGCCAGCAGTTTATCCGGGACAGCATCCTACGAGCAGTACTTC
TRBV7-2	NA	TRBJ2-7	NA	CASSLDFWGSYEQYF	TGTGCCAGCAGCTTAGACTTCTGGGGGAGCTACGAGCAGTACTTC
TRBV5-1	NA	TRBJ2-4	NA	CASSLRSVPPGDIQYF	TGCGCCAGCAGCTTGCGAAGTGTCCCCCCAGGGGACATTCAGTACTTC
TRBV27	NA	TRBJ2-2	TRBD2	CASSAPRGAGELFF	TGTGCCAGCAGTGCGCCCCGGGGGGCCGGGGAGCTGTTTTTT
TRBV11-2	NA	TRBJ1-1	NA	CASSFEARGTTEAFF	TGTGCCAGCAGCTTCGAAGCCAGGGGAACCACTGAAGCTTTCTTT
TRBV14	few	TRBJ1-1	NA	CASSQGRNLEAFF	TGTGCCAGCAGCCAAGGGCGTAACCTTGAAGCTTTCTTT
TRBV29-1	NA	TRBJ2-3	NA	CSVSRESTDTQYF	TGCAGCGTTAGTCGGGAGAGCACAGATACGCAGTATTTT
TRBV4-3	NA	TRBJ2-6	NA	CASSQDRGATGANVLTF	TGCGCCAGCAGCCAAGATCGGGGGGCTACTGGGGCCAACGTCCTGACTTTC
TRBV4-1	once	TRBJ1-3	NA	CASSQGEDRLFGNTIYF	TGCGCCAGCAGCCAAGGGGAAGACAGGCTATTTGGAAACACCATATATTTT
TRBV28	few	TRBJ2-7	TRBD1	CASSENSGGVEQYF	TGTGCCAGCAGTGAGAATTCAGGGGGCGTCGAGCAGTACTTC
TRBV2	few	TRBJ2-7	NA	CASSRAGTSYEQYF	TGTGCCAGCAGCAGAGCCGGGACCTCCTACGAGCAGTACTTC
TRBV4-1	NA	TRBJ2-6	NA	CASSQDPAGASGGANVLTF	TGCGCCAGCAGCCAAGATCCGGCGGGGGCGTCAGGTGGGGCCAACGTCCTGACTTTC
TRBV7-3	NA	TRBJ2-2	NA	CASSPGSSRTGELFF	TGTGCCAGCAGCCCAGGGTCTAGCAGGACCGGGGAGCTGTTTTTT
TRBV11-2	NA	TRBJ2-7	NA	CASSFGFQAYEQYF	TGTGCCAGCAGCTTCGGGTTTCAAGCCTACGAGCAGTACTTC
TRBV11-2	NA	TRBJ2-7	NA	CASSTTGNYEQYF	TGTGCCAGCAGCACCACTGGAAACTACGAGCAGTACTTC
TRBV27	NA	TRBJ2-2	NA	CASSFRPGRVSGELFF	TGTGCCAGCAGTTTCAGGCCGGGGCGCGTGTCCGGGGAGCTGTTTTTT
TRBV5-1	once	TRBJ2-2	NA	CASSLNWRMNTGELFF	TGCGCCAGCAGCTTGAACTGGCGAATGAACACCGGGGAGCTGTTTTTT
TRBV5-4	once	TRBJ1-2	NA	CASSPDSNYGYTF	TGTGCCAGCAGCCCGGACAGCAACTATGGCTACACCTTC
TRBV6-9	NA	TRBJ2-5	TRBD1	CASSLDRVQETQYF	TGTGCCAGCAGTCTAGACAGGGTCCAAGAGACCCAGTACTTC
TRBV9	NA	TRBJ2-3	TRBD2	CASSPTPLAGVTDTQYF	TGTGCCAGCAGCCCGACCCCTCTAGCGGGAGTAACAGATACGCAGTATTTT
TRBV19	NA	TRBJ2-1	NA	CASRPEGANYNEQFF	TGTGCCAGCCGCCCCGAAGGGGCGAACTACAATGAGCAGTTCTTC
TRBV5-1	NA	TRBJ2-3	TRBD2	CASSPRGLASTDTQYF	TGCGCCAGCAGCCCCCGGGGACTAGCAAGCACAGATACGCAGTATTTT
TRBV2	NA	TRBJ1-1	TRBD1	CASSAGPGAGGPEAFF	TGTGCCAGCAGTGCTGGACCCGGGGCAGGGGGACCTGAAGCTTTCTTT
TRBV11-3	NA	TRBJ2-3	NA	CASSPPERPDTQYF	TGTGCCAGCAGCCCGCCCGAAAGGCCGGATACGCAGTATTTT
TRBV5-8	NA	TRBJ2-5	NA	CASSLAPGAGETQYF	TGTGCCAGCAGCTTGGCCCCGGGGGCGGGAGAGACCCAGTACTTC
TRBV28	NA	TRBJ1-2	NA	CASSPPGRIYGYTF	TGTGCCAGCAGTCCACCCGGACGGATATATGGCTACACCTTC
TRBV5-6	NA	TRBJ2-7	NA	CASSLGQLYEQYF	TGTGCCAGCAGCTTGGGGCAGCTCTACGAGCAGTACTTC
TRBV6-1	NA	TRBJ2-7	NA	CAIGGSYEQYF	TGTGCCATCGGAGGAAGCTACGAGCAGTACTTC
TRBV9	NA	TRBJ1-1	NA	CASSVEVGLNTEAFF	TGTGCCAGCAGCGTAGAGGTCGGATTGAACACTGAAGCTTTCTTT
TRBV9	NA	TRBJ2-2	NA	CASSTYRNTGELFF	TGTGCCAGCAGCACTTACAGGAACACCGGGGAGCTGTTTTTT
TRBV25-1	NA	TRBJ2-7	NA	CASSESVRAYEQYF	TGTGCCAGCAGTGAATCTGTCAGAGCCTACGAGCAGTACTTC
TRBV2	NA	TRBJ2-3	NA	CASSGQSTDTQYF	TGTGCCAGCAGCGGCCAAAGCACAGATACGCAGTATTTT
TRBV28	NA	TRBJ1-1	NA	CASSARVPSNTEAFF	TGTGCCAGCAGTGCCCGGGTTCCTTCGAACACTGAAGCTTTCTTT
TRBV10-1	NA	TRBJ1-1	NA	CASRNTEAFF	TGCGCCAGCCGGAACACTGAAGCTTTCTTT
TRBV5-1	NA	TRBJ1-5	TRBD1	CASRRGDRADQPQHF	TGCGCCAGCCGTAGGGGGGACAGGGCGGATCAGCCCCAGCATTTT
TRBV19	few	TRBJ2-1	NA	CASKRLGRAPGEQFF	TGTGCCAGTAAAAGGTTAGGCAGGGCCCCCGGTGAGCAGTTCTTC
TRBV19	NA	TRBJ1-1	NA	CASTDGRGAFF	TGTGCCAGTACGGACGGGAGAGGGGCTTTCTTT
TRBV7-9	once	TRBJ1-6	NA	CASSIDGVGSLHF	TGTGCCAGCAGCATCGACGGGGTTGGGTCCCTCCACTTT
TRBV19	NA	TRBJ2-1	TRBD2	CASSIVSREVHNEQFF	TGTGCCAGTAGTATAGTGTCGCGGGAGGTACACAATGAGCAGTTCTTC
TRBV19	NA	TRBJ1-5	NA	CASSIEGLYQPQHF	TGTGCCAGTAGTATAGAGGGCCTGTATCAGCCCCAGCATTTT
TRBV7-2	NA	TRBJ1-1	NA	CASSLDEGMEAFF	TGTGCCAGCAGCTTGGATGAAGGGATGGAAGCTTTCTTT
TRBV7-2	NA	TRBJ2-7	NA	CASSLEVGIYEQYF	TGTGCCAGCAGCTTAGAGGTCGGGATCTACGAGCAGTACTTC
TRBV6-6	NA	TRBJ1-2	TRBD1	CASYRGRGGYTF	TGTGCCAGCTACAGGGGGCGCGGTGGCTACACCTTC
TRBV19	NA	TRBJ2-2	NA	CASRAQGGTGELFF	TGTGCCAGTAGGGCACAGGGAGGAACCGGGGAGCTGTTTTTT
TRBV4-1	NA	TRBJ2-7	NA	CASSQGDHWPYEQYF	TGCGCCAGCAGCCAAGGGGACCATTGGCCCTACGAGCAGTACTTC
TRBV28	NA	TRBJ1-1	TRBD1	CASSLSVGTANTEAFF	TGTGCCAGCAGTTTAAGCGTGGGGACAGCGAACACTGAAGCTTTCTTT
TRBV5-1	NA	TRBJ2-1	TRBD2	CASSLASGGSYNEQFF	TGCGCCAGCAGCTTGGCTAGCGGGGGATCCTACAATGAGCAGTTCTTC
TRBV28	once	TRBJ2-7	TRBD1	CASSSGTGGSRIYEQYF	TGTGCCAGCAGTTCCGGGACAGGGGGTAGTAGGATCTACGAGCAGTACTTC
TRBV27	NA	TRBJ2-1	TRBD2	CASRSGSSYNEQFF	TGTGCCAGCAGAAGCGGGAGCTCCTACAATGAGCAGTTCTTC
TRBV6-5	NA	TRBJ1-2	NA	CASSRGHYGYTF	TGTGCCAGCAGTCGGGGTCACTATGGCTACACCTTC
TRBV5-1	once	TRBJ2-1	NA	CASSPDGLGEQFF	TGCGCCAGCAGCCCCGACGGACTTGGCGAGCAGTTCTTC
TRBV2	few	TRBJ1-1	TRBD1	CASTQGEDTEAFF	TGTGCCAGCACACAGGGGGAGGACACTGAAGCTTTCTTT
TRBV4-3	NA	TRBJ2-7	NA	CASSQDVGSSSYEQYF	TGCGCCAGCAGCCAAGATGTAGGGTCTAGCTCCTACGAGCAGTACTTC
TRBV4-1	few	TRBJ1-2	NA	CASSHGERLYGYTF	TGCGCCAGCAGCCACGGGGAACGGCTCTATGGCTACACCTTC